The T cell receptor (beta chain) described here comes from a study of T cells in localized non-small cell lung cancer. Data came from immunoSEQ multiplex PCR; TCRdb stores just in-frame clones and leaves some out. The sample records 2,000 to 3,000 clones, 25% to 30% being singletons. V lost 2 bases, J lost 4 bases, and 4 bases stayed unmatched. Looked up from germline, CDR1 is SGHRS and CDR2 is YFSETQ. The CDR3 consists of 15 residues. The rearrangement uses TRBV5-1 and TRBJ2-2; 8 bases line up with TRBD2. The clonotype comes from a male donor aged 60 or older with stage III squamous cell lung carcinoma. This material consisted of lung tumor tissue, taken before any cancer treatment. The chain's CDR3 is CASSFDLAGTGELFF. CDR3 bases: TGCGCCAGCAGCTTCGACCTAGCGGGCACCGGGGAGCTGTTTTTT.